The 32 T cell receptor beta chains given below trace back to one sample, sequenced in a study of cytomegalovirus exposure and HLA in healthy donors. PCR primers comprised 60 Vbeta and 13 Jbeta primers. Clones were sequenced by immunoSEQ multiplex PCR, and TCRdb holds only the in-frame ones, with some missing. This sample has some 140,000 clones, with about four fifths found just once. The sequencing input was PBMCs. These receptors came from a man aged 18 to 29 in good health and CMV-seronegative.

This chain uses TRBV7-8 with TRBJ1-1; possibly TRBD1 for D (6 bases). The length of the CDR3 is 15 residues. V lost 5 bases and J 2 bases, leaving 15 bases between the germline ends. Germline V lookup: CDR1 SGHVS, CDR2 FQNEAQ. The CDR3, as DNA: TGTGCCAGCAGCCCCCGACAGACAGGAAACACTGAAGCTTTCTTT. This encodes CASSPRQTGNTEAFF.

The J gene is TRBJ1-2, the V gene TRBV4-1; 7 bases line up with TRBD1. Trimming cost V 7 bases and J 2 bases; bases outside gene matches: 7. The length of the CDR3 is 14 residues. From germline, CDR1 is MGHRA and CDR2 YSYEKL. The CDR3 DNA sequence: TGCGCCAGCACCAGGGGGGCTGAAAACTATGGCTACACCTTC. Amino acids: CASTRGAENYGYTF.

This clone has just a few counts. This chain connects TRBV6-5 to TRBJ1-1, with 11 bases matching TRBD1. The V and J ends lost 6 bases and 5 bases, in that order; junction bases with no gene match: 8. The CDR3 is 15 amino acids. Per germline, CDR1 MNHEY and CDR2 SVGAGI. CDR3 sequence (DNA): TGTGCCAGCAGGCCGGACAGGGGGCGCGGGACTGAAGCTTTCTTT. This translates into CASRPDRGRGTEAFF.

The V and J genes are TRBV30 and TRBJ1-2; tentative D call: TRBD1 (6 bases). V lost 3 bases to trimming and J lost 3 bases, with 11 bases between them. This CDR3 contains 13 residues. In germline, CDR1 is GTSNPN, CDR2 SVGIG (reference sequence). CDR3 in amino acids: CAWRAQGYYGYTF. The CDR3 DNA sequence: TGTGCCTGGAGGGCACAGGGTTACTATGGCTACACCTTC.

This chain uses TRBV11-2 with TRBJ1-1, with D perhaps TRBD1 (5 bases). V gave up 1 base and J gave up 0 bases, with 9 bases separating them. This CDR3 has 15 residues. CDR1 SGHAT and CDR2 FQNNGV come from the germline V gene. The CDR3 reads CASSLAQGMNTEAFF. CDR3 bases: TGTGCCAGCAGCTTAGCCCAGGGAATGAACACTGAAGCTTTCTTT.

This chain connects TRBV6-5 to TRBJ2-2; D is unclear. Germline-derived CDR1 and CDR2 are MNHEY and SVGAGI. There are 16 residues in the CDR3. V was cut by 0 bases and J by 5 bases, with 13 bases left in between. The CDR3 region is CASSYSDSPGTGELFF. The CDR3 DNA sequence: TGTGCCAGCAGTTACTCTGACTCCCCCGGAACCGGGGAGCTGTTTTTT.

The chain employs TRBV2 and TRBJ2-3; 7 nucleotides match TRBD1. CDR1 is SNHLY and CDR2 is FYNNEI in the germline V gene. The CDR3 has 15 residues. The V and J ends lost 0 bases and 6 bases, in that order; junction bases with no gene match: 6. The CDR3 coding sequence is TGTGCCAGCAGTGAAGCGAGACAGGGACGTGATACGCAGTATTTT. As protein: CASSEARQGRDTQYF.

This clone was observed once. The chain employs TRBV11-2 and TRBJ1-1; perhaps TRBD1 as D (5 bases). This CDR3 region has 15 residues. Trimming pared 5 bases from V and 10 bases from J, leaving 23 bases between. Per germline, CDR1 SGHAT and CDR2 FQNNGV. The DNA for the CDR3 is TGTGCCAGCAGCGACAATATGGCGGGGGAGCAAGGAGCTTTCTTT. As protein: CASSDNMAGEQGAFF.

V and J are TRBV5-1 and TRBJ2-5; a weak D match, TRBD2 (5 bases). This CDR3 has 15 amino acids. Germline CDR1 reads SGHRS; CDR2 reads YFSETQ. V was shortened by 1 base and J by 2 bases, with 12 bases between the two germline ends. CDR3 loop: CASSLYGVPQETQYF. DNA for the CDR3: TGCGCCAGCAGCTTGTACGGGGTCCCTCAAGAGACCCAGTACTTC.

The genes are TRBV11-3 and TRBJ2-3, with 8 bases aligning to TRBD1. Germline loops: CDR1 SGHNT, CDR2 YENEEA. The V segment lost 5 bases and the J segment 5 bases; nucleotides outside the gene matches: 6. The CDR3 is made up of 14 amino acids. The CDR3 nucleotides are TGTGCCAGCAGCCAAGACAGGGGAAGAGATACGCAGTATTTT. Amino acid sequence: CASSQDRGRDTQYF.

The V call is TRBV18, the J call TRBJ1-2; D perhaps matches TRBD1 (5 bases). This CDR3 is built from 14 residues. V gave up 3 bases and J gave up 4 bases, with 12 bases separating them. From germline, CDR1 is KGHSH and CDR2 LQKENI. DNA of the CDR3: TGTGCCAGCTCACCTGGACAACAAAGCTATGGCTACACCTTC. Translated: CASSPGQQSYGYTF.

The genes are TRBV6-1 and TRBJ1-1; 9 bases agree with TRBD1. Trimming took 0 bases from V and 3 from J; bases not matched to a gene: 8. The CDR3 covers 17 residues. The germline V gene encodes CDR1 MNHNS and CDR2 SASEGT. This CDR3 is CASSEAFRTGVDTEAFF. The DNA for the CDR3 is TGTGCCAGCAGTGAAGCCTTCCGGACAGGGGTAGACACTGAAGCTTTCTTT.

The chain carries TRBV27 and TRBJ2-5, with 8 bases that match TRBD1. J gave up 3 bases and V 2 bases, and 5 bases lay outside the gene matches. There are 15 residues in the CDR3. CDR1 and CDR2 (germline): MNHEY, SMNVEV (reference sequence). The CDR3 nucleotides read TGTGCCAGCAGTTTAAGCGCAGGGGGCGAAGAGACCCAGTACTTC. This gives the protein CASSLSAGGEETQYF.

The CDR3 nucleotides read TGCGCCAGCTCTCCTAGCGGAGATTACAATGAGCAGTTCTTC. Translation gives CASSPSGDYNEQFF. This sequence joins TRBV5-1 and TRBJ2-1; the match to TRBD2 covers 7 bases. V lost 7 bases, J lost 4 bases, and 8 bases stayed unmatched. Per germline, CDR1 SGHRS and CDR2 YFSETQ. The CDR3 contains 14 residues.

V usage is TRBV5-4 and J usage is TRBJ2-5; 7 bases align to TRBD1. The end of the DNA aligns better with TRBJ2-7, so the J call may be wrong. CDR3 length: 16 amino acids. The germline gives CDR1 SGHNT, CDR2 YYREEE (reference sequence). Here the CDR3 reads CASSPRDRDRYYEQYF. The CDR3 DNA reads TGTGCCAGCAGCCCCCGGGACCGGGACAGATACTACGAGCAGTACTTC.

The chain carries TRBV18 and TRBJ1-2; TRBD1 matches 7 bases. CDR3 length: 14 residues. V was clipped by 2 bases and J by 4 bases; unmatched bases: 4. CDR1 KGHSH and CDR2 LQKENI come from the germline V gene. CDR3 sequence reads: CASSPNRDSYGYTF. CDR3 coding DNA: TGTGCCAGCTCACCAAACCGGGACAGCTATGGCTACACCTTC.

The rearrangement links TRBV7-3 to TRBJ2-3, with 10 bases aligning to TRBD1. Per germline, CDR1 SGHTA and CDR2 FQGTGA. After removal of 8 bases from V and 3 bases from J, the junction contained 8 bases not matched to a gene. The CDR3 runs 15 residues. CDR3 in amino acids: CASGSPDRGTDTQYF. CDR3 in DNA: TGTGCCAGCGGGTCTCCGGACAGGGGGACAGATACGCAGTATTTT.

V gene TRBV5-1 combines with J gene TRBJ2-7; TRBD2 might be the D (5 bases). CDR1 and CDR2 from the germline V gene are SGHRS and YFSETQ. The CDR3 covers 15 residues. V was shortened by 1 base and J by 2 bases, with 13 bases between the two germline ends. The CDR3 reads CASSLLEGNPYEQYF. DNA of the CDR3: TGCGCCAGCAGCTTGTTAGAGGGAAATCCCTACGAGCAGTACTTC.

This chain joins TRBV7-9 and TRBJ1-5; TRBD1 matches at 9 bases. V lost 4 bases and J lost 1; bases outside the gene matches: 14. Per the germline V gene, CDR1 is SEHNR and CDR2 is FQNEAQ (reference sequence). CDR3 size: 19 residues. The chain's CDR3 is CASSSSRDRVIGSNQPQHF. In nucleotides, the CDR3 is TGTGCCAGCAGCTCCTCCCGGGACAGGGTAATCGGAAGCAATCAGCCCCAGCATTTT. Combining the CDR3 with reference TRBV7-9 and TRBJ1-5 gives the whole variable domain DTGVSQNPRHKITKRGQNVTFRCDPISEHNRLYWYRQTLGQGPEFLTYFQNEAQLEKSRLLSDRFSAERPKGSFSTLEIQRTEQGDSAMYLCASSSSRDRVIGSNQPQHFGDGTRLSIL.

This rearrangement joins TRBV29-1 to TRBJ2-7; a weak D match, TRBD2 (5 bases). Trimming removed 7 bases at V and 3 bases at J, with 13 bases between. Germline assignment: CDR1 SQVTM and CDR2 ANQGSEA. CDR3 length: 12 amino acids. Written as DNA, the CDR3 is TGCAGCGCCGGACGGGAAGGCTACGAGCAGTACTTC. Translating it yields CSAGREGYEQYF.

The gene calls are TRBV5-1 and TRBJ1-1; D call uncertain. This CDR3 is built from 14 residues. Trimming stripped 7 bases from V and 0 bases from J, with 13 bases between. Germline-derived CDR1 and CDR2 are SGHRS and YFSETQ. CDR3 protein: CASGNGRVNTEAFF. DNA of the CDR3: TGCGCCAGCGGAAATGGGAGGGTGAACACTGAAGCTTTCTTT.

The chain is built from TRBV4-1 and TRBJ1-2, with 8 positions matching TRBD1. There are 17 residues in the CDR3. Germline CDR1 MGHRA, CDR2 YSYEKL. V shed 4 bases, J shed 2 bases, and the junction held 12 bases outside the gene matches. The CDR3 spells CASSLPPTGGSNYGYTF. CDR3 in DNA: TGCGCCAGCAGCCTACCCCCCACAGGGGGATCCAACTATGGCTACACCTTC.

CDR3 residues: CASGPGQARTGNTIYF. The DNA of the CDR3 is TGTGCCAGCGGTCCGGGACAGGCGCGTACTGGAAACACCATATATTTT. This chain links TRBV2 with TRBJ1-3; 8 bases line up with TRBD1. Germline assignment: CDR1 SNHLY and CDR2 FYNNEI. The CDR3 has 16 residues. Unmatched junction bases numbered 11, after V lost 8 bases and J lost 2 bases.

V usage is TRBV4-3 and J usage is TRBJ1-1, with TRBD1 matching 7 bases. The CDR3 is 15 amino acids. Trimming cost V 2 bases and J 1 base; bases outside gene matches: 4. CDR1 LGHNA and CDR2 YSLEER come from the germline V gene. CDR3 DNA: TGCGCCAGCAGCCAACCCGACAGGGAGAACACTGAAGCTTTCTTT. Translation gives CASSQPDRENTEAFF.

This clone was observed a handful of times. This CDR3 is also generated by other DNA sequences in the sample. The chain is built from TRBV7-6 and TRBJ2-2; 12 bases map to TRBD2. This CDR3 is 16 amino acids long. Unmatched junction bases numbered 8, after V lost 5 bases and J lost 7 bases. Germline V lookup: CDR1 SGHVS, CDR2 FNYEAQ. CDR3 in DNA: TGTGCCAGCAGCCTTCTAGCGGGGGGGCCAGGCGGGGAGCTGTTTTTT. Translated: CASSLLAGGPGGELFF.

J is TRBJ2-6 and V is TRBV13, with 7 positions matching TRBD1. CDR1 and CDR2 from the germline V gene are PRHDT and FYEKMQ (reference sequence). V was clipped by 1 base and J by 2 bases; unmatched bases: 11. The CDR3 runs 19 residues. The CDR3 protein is CASSLVVETGPTGANVLTF. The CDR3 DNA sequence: TGTGCCAGCAGCTTAGTAGTGGAGACAGGGCCTACTGGGGCCAACGTCCTGACTTTC. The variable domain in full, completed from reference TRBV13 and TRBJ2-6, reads AAGVIQSPRHLIKEKRETATLKCYPIPRHDTVYWYQQGPGQDPQFLISFYEKMQSDKGSIPDRFSAQQFSDYHSELNMSSLELGDSALYFCASSLVVETGPTGANVLTFGAGSRLTVL.

In DNA form, the CDR3 reads TGTGCCAGCAGTGTCGGGACACCTAGCAATCAGCCCCAGCATTTT. Translated, it gives CASSVGTPSNQPQHF. V and J are TRBV28 and TRBJ1-5; D perhaps matches TRBD1 (6 bases). CDR1 is MDHEN and CDR2 is SYDVKM in the germline V gene. V was shortened by 5 bases and J by 0 bases, with 11 bases between the two germline ends. This CDR3 has 15 residues.

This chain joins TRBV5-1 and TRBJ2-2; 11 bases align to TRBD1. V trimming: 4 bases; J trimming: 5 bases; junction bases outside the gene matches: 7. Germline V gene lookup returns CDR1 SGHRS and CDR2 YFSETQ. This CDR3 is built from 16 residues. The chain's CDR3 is CASSIRTGGDTGELFF. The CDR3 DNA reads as TGCGCCAGCAGCATAAGGACAGGGGGCGATACCGGGGAGCTGTTTTTT.

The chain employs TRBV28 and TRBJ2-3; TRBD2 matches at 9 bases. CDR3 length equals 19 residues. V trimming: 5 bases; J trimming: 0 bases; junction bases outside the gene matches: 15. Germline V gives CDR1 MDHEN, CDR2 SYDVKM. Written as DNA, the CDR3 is TGTGCCAGCAGTCTGTGGAGCGGGGGGACCATTTTTAGCACAGATACGCAGTATTTT. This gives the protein CASSLWSGGTIFSTDTQYF.

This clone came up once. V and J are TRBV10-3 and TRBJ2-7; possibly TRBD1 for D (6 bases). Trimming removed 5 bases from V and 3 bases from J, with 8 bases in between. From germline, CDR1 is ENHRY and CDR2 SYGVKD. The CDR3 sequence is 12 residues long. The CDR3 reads CAISSGDYEQYF. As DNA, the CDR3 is TGTGCCATCAGTTCAGGGGACTACGAGCAGTACTTC.

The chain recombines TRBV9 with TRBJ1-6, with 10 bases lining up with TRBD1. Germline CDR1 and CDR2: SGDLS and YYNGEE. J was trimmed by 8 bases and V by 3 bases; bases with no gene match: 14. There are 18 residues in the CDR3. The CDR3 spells CASSDPPTRQGAYSPLHF. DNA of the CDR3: TGTGCCAGCAGCGACCCTCCGACCCGACAGGGGGCGTATTCACCCCTCCACTTT.

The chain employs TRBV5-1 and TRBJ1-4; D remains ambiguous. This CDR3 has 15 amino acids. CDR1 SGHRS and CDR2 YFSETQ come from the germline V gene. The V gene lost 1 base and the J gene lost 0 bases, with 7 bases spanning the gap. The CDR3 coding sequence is TGCGCCAGCAGCTTGTGGAGTACAACTAATGAAAAACTGTTTTTT. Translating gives CASSLWSTTNEKLFF.